This T cell receptor (beta chain) is from a study of T cells in Graves' hyperthyroidism and ophthalmopathy. Whole-study results and caveats: Blood also carried most thyroid clonotypes expanded above 0.001.

Using RNA transcripts as the source, TCR beta CDR3 regions were amplified. With the HTBI primer set, the TCR CDR3 went through a first round of RT-PCR. TCRdb passed the multiplex PCR reads through MiXCR, listing each CDR3 protein once. Seen here are 600,000 or so distinct CDR3 sequences, more than 45% observed once, and the top ten hold about 7.8%. It was considered stable Graves' hyperthyroidism when ophthalmopathy did not progress within 18 months. This CDR3 comprises 17 residues. Germline V gene sequence: CDR1 SEHNR, CDR2 FQNEAQ (reference sequence). V gave up 3 bases and J gave up 4 bases, with 16 bases separating them. The sample holds a few counts of this clonotype. Antigen unknown.

Input material: peripheral blood or thyroid tissue (not recorded which). This clonotype was sampled from a woman between 18 and 29 years old with Graves' hyperthyroidism. V gene TRBV7-9 combines with J gene TRBJ2-6; D is perhaps TRBD2 (5 bases). CDR3 coding DNA: TGTGCCAGCAGCTTCTATTCGGGGTCGGACGGGGCCAACGTCCTGACTTTC. Protein sequence: CASSFYSGSDGANVLTF.